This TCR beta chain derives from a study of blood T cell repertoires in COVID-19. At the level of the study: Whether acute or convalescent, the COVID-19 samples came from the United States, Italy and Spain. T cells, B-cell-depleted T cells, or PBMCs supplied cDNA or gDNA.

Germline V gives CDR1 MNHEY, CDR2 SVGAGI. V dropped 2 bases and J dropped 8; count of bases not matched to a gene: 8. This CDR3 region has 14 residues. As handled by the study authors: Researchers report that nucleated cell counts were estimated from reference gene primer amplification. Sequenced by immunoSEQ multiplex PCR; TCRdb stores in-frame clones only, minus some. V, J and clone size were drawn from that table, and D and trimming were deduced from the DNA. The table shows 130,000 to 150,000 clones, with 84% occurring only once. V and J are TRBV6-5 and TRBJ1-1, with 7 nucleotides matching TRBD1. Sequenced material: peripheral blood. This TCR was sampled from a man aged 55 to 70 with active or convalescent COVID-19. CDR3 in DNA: TGTGCCAGCAGTTACGCATTAATACAGGGGGAAGCTTTCTTT. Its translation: CASSYALIQGEAFF.